The clone carrying this T cell receptor (beta chain) was counted once. What it binds is unknown. The source of the sample is a study of shared clonotypes between healthy human individuals. General study results and limits: The expectation was that sequencing depth would affect clonotype sharing among donors. Approximately 4.5% was the fraction of naive CD4 clonotypes found shared across four donors.

Sequenced by immunoSEQ multiplex PCR; TCRdb stores in-frame clones only, minus some. The sample includes approximately 2,000,000 clones, approximately 90% of them seen just once. The sample consisted of naive CD4+ T cells from PBMCs. The subset here: CD45RA+ positively selected. The receptor was isolated from a man aged 18-30 years in good health. Some clones in this sample may be carry-over from other donors' samples.

The CDR3 region is CASSLPGQGANEQFF. Written as DNA, the CDR3 is TGTGCCAGCAGCTTACCGGGACAGGGGGCGAACGAGCAGTTCTTC. The chain joins TRBV13 to TRBJ2-1; 12 bases align to TRBD1. Germline assignment: CDR1 PRHDT and CDR2 FYEKMQ (reference sequence). CDR3 length equals 15 residues. The V and J ends lost 2 bases and 10 bases, in that order; junction bases with no gene match: 6.